These 8 T cell receptor beta chains were sequenced from one sample in a study of tumor and adjacent non-tumor tissue in lung cancer. No cell sorting was done before RNA was extracted from the tissue. TCRbeta libraries were built with three rounds of nested PCR, modified from ARM-PCR. In TCRdb, the multiplex PCR reads were re-called with MiXCR into one record per CDR3 protein. The data hold under 150,000 distinct CDR3 sequences, with roughly 70% observed a single time. Sequencing was performed on lung tumor tissue. The receptors were sampled from a man aged 55-75 years with small cell lung cancer.

This clonotype showed up just a few times. The chain is built from TRBV30 and TRBJ2-7; the D gene could be TRBD1 or TRBD2 (5 bases each). V shed 8 bases and J shed 4 bases, with 18 bases lying between them. The CDR3 totals 13 residues. Germline V CDR1 and CDR2: GTSNPN, SVGIG (reference sequence). CDR3: CASTGTTMYEQYV. The CDR3 nucleotides read TGTGCCAGTACCGGGACGACCATGTACGAGCAGTACGTC.

This chain joins TRBV5-1 and TRBJ2-2; D is possibly TRBD1 (6 bases). Trimming stripped 2 bases from V and 2 bases from J, with 10 bases between. The CDR3 consists of 15 residues. Looked up from germline, CDR1 is SGHRS and CDR2 is YFSETQ. CDR3 in amino acids: CASSLQGINTGELFF. The CDR3, as DNA: TGCGCCAGCAGCTTACAGGGAATAAACACCGGGGAGCTGTTTTTT.

About this clonotype itself: The junction and the germline gene differ at one end; a read error may be behind it. The chain joins TRBV12-3 or TRBV12-4 to TRBJ2-2, with 7 bases fitting TRBD1. CDR3 length equals 14 residues. The CDR3 spells CTRRRQGNTGELFF. The CDR3 DNA sequence: TGTACCAGAAGGAGACAGGGGAACACCGGGGAGCTGTTTTTT.

With respect to this clonotype: The junction does not match germline at one end; this may be a read error. The gene calls are TRBV4-2 and TRBJ2-5; perhaps TRBD1 as D (5 bases). CDR1 and CDR2 from the germline V gene are LGHNA and YNFKEQ. This CDR3 spans 15 amino acids. The CDR3 DNA is TGTGCCAGCAGCCAAGATACCCAGGGCCAAGAGGCCCAGTACTTC. It is translated as CASSQDTQGQEAQYF.

This sequence joins TRBV6-1 and TRBJ2-7; the D call may be TRBD1 or TRBD2 (5 bases each). Trimming took 7 bases from V and 5 from J, leaving 15 bases between them. CDR3 length: 13 amino acids. CDR1 is MNHNS, CDR2 SASEGT, per germline. CDR3 sequence reads: CASNVRRDHEQYV. CDR3 DNA: TGTGCCAGCAATGTGCGTAGGGACCACGAGCAGTACGTC.

Points on this clonotype: The germline gene is not matched at one end of the junction; a read error may be the cause. This chain links TRBV11-3 with TRBJ1-5; no definite D call. The CDR3 is 13 amino acids. The germline CDR1 and CDR2 sequences are SGHNT and YENEEA. The CDR3 bases are TGTGCCATCAGCCCGGGCCTGAATCAGCCCCAACATTTT. Its translation: CAISPGLNQPQHF.

Remarks on this clonotype: A clone one base away is much larger, so this may be a read error. The rearrangement links TRBV6-1 to TRBJ1-2; D possibly corresponds to TRBD1 (6 bases). This CDR3 comprises 14 residues. The germline V gene encodes CDR1 MNHNS and CDR2 SASEGT. The CDR3, as DNA: TGTCCCAGCATTCTCGGGGGGGGCACTGGAGGCTACACCTTC. Residues: CPSILGGGTGGYTF.

The chain is built from TRBV12-3 or TRBV12-4 and TRBJ2-1; 14 bases are shared with TRBD2. V was clipped by 4 bases and J by 5 bases; unmatched bases: 7. CDR3 length: 17 amino acids. CDR3 bases: TGTGCCAGCAGTTCCCGACTAGCGGGAGGGCCTCACAATGAGCAGTTCTTC. This encodes CASSSRLAGGPHNEQFF.